This T cell receptor (beta chain) was sequenced in a study of beta chain features in type 1 diabetes. This CDR3 contains 13 residues. Trimming took 1 base from V and 3 from J, leaving 4 bases between them. The germline V gene has CDR1 SGHAT and CDR2 FQNNGV. TCRB transcripts that were expressed got sequenced, as all of the isolated RNA had been reverse transcribed. TCRdb's copy holds only in-frame clones and misses some; the assay was immunoSEQ multiplex PCR. The sample lists about 170,000 clones; 6% to 9% were seen once. This clone was seen a handful of times. The antigen is undetermined. Within the sample, other DNA sequences also encode this same CDR3. Study-wide results and caveats: Cells carrying high TCR expression could end up over-represented when cDNA is sequenced. TCRB CDR3s were moderately but significantly shorter in Type 1 diabetes patients in all four CD4+ subsets. In the patient group, naive, central memory and Treg TCRB repertoires seemed more alike than in the healthy donor group.

The chain uses TRBV11-2 and TRBJ1-5; D uncertain. The source is a man younger than 35 with type 1 diabetes. The sample was central memory CD4+ T cells from blood. The CDR3 sequence: CASSLGLNQPQHF. The CDR3 nucleotides read TGTGCCAGCAGCTTAGGTCTCAATCAGCCCCAGCATTTT.